These 10 T cell receptor beta chains were all obtained from the same sample, sequenced in a study of CD8+ T cells in alopecia areata. Investigators isolated RNA and reverse transcribed it into cDNA to act as the sequencing template. Clones were read by immunoSEQ multiplex PCR, and TCRdb kept only the in-frame ones, dropping some. The repertoire holds 130,000 or so clones, with more than 85% as singletons. Documented treatment: oral pan-JAK inhibitor, 5-10 mg twice daily. The sequencing here drew on CD8+ T cells sorted from blood, taken at week 4, from a patient treated with tofacitinib. The origin of the receptors is a human donor with alopecia areata.

The rearrangement uses TRBV6-6 and TRBJ1-1; the D is unclear. Trimming took off 2 bases at V and 1 base at J, with 2 bases between the two ends. The CDR3 contains 12 residues. CDR1 MNHNY and CDR2 SVGAGI come from the germline V gene (reference sequence). As DNA, the CDR3 is TGTGCCAGCAGTTACGCGAACACTGAAGCTTTCTTT. This translates into CASSYANTEAFF.

This chain connects TRBV2 to TRBJ1-6, with 9 bases that match TRBD1. Trimming at V came to 3 bases and at J to 7 bases, leaving 10 bases not matched to a gene. Germline V lookup: CDR1 SNHLY, CDR2 FYNNEI. The CDR3 loop spans 17 amino acids. The CDR3 nucleotides read TGTGCCAGCAGTGACTTCGCCACAGGGGGCTCCAATTCACCCCTCCACTTT. Amino acids: CASSDFATGGSNSPLHF.

The chain couples TRBV30 to TRBJ2-7, with TRBD1 identical over 7 bases. This CDR3 is 14 amino acids long. In germline, CDR1 is GTSNPN, CDR2 SVGIG (reference sequence). Trimming removed 3 bases from V and 3 bases from J; junction bases left unmatched: 8. The CDR3 bases are TGTGCCTGGAGCGCGTCGACAGGGAACTACGAGCAGTACTTC. Residues: CAWSASTGNYEQYF.

V and J are TRBV13 and TRBJ2-1, with 7 bases fitting TRBD2. This CDR3 has 16 residues. The V and J ends lost 0 bases and 3 bases, in that order; junction bases with no gene match: 5. Germline CDR1 PRHDT, CDR2 FYEKMQ (reference sequence). The CDR3: CASSLGLAANYNEQFF. CDR3 nucleotides: TGTGCCAGCAGCTTAGGGCTAGCGGCCAACTACAATGAGCAGTTCTTC.

The chain recombines TRBV7-8 with TRBJ2-5, with TRBD2 identical over 10 bases. Per the germline V gene, CDR1 is SGHVS and CDR2 is FQNEAQ. V trimming: 5 bases; J trimming: 7 bases; junction bases outside the gene matches: 10. CDR3 length equals 15 residues. As DNA, the CDR3 is TGTGCCAGCAGCCCCGGACTAGCGGAAAGGGGGACCCAGTACTTC. This sequence encodes CASSPGLAERGTQYF.

The chain carries TRBV30 and TRBJ2-1; a possible D gene is TRBD2 (5 bases). V was cut by 5 bases and J by 7 bases, with 9 bases left in between. Germline-derived CDR1 and CDR2 are GTSNPN and SVGIG (reference sequence). This CDR3 region has 11 residues. The CDR3 nucleotides read TGTGCCTGGGCGACGGGAAATGAGCAGTTCTTC. As protein: CAWATGNEQFF.

The chain employs TRBV27 and TRBJ1-1; TRBD1 matches 7 bases. Trimming at V came to 5 bases and at J to 4 bases, leaving 10 bases not matched to a gene. Per the germline V gene, CDR1 is MNHEY and CDR2 is SMNVEV (reference sequence). This CDR3 region has 15 residues. CDR3 sequence: CASSTDWDRRTEAFF. The DNA for the CDR3 is TGTGCCAGCAGTACGGACTGGGACAGACGCACTGAAGCTTTCTTT.

The V call is TRBV6-5, the J call TRBJ1-1; a possible D gene is TRBD1 (6 bases). The V and J ends lost 2 bases and 5 bases respectively, with 12 bases between them. The germline V gene encodes CDR1 MNHEY and CDR2 SVGAGI. The CDR3 spans 14 residues. The CDR3 protein is CASSYPDRITEAFF. The CDR3 bases are TGTGCCAGCAGTTACCCCGACAGGATAACTGAAGCTTTCTTT.

The rearrangement links TRBV4-1 to TRBJ2-2; 14 bases align to TRBD2. The CDR3 is made up of 17 amino acids. Germline trimming cut 4 bases from V and 9 bases from J; bases unmatched to any gene: 10. The germline gives CDR1 MGHRA, CDR2 YSYEKL. In nucleotides, the CDR3 is TGCGCCAGCAGCCCCGGTGGGGGGACTAGCGGGAGCAGGGAGCTGTTTTTT. It yields the protein CASSPGGGTSGSRELFF.

The chain recombines TRBV7-9 with TRBJ2-7, with 9 bases aligning to TRBD2. The CDR3 runs 13 residues. Unmatched junction bases numbered 6, after V lost 8 bases and J lost 4 bases. Germline lookup yields CDR1 SEHNR and CDR2 FQNEAQ (reference sequence). CDR3 loop: CASGVSGGYEQYF. The CDR3 DNA reads TGTGCCAGCGGGGTGAGCGGGGGGTACGAGCAGTACTTC.